This T cell receptor (beta chain) was identified during a study of cytomegalovirus exposure and HLA in healthy donors (TCRdb year 2017). For the study in its entirety: According to an earlier analysis of a few hundred of the donors, 150 million to 200 million T cells yielded 90 million to 140 million unique TCR beta sequences and 276 Gb of sequence data. Roughly 300 gigabases of sequencing data and roughly 80 million unique TCR sequences made up an early release that covered 500 to 650 HLA-typed donors. Of the roughly 410 genotyped donors, over 80% were placed in the genetic ancestry cluster associated with self-reported Caucasian donors. The study was designed to test whether signatures of past pathogen exposure could be identified by cataloging public T cell receptors. The study profiled the T cell repertoires of 500 to 800 subjects by immunosequencing and related them to cytomegalovirus serostatus. Along with the approximately 700-subject first cohort, a separate validation cohort of 120 different subjects was used. The study combined high-throughput TCR immunosequencing, statistical association of individual TCRs with disease status, and machine learning to predict cytomegalovirus infection status. In a later analysis, previously published TCR beta repertoires from about 640 donors were re-analyzed and high-resolution HLA genotyping was added so that TCR occurrence patterns could be studied. In the later analysis, no new phenotypic data were used to find candidate immune exposures; instead, reliance was placed on TCR beta sequences and their occurrence across donors. In an earlier analysis of roughly 580 of the donors, high-throughput TCR beta sequencing was used to judge whether each TCR beta V gene segment behaved as functional or pseudogenic. Donor age, sex, ethnicity and CMV serostatus were collected together with the repertoire data. A later genetic analysis used genome-wide SNP genotypes for about 60% of the roughly 700 donors, treating that subset as a discovery cohort. All discovery cohort repertoires had been generated on a single sequencing platform. HLA typing included class I and class II loci at four-digit resolution. Typing coverage differed by locus: A, B, C, DRB1 and DQB1 were typed in about 620-640 donors, DQA1 in 522, DPA1 in 600 to 610, and DPB1 in 472. Five DR-DQ haplotypes were handled as single units for association and clustering because linkage in the cohort was strong. Among 398 genotyped donors of the cohort, an average of about 240,000 unique TCR beta nucleotide sequences was sequenced per donor, of which roughly 17% were non-productive. Findings and caveats that apply to the study as a whole: Cytomegalovirus status was reported to be diagnosed by the classifier with high specificity and sensitivity in both the original and validation cohorts. A few of the identified cytomegalovirus-associated TCR beta chains were confirmed in vitro to be specific for cytomegalovirus antigens. Presence/absence analyses assumed roughly uniform sequencing depth across donors, an assumption that may not hold. When HLA alleles, especially DR and DQ, strongly co-occurred, attributing TCR associations to individual alleles was difficult. In this cohort, only TCR beta chains were sequenced, and detectable features were limited by the absence of alpha or paired-chain data. It was suggested by the authors that the approach could potentially be generalized to other disease states and immunological phenotypes. A further reported finding was that TCR beta sequences accurately predicted the HLA-A and HLA-B alleles for most subjects in the first cohort. V-gene and J-gene trimming of TCR beta chains was associated with a missense DCLRE1C variant in a later genetic analysis, and the association was replicated in an independent cohort. A later analysis associated around 16,000 TCR beta sequences with specific HLA alleles at a false discovery rate of 0.05. The sequencing pipeline was judged likely to have produced a cluster of highly shared sequence variants as a technical artifact. A later analysis reported that several top co-occurrence clusters appeared linked to parvovirus B19, influenza, CMV and Epstein-Barr virus. Most TCR sequences were seen in very few donors, while some public TCRs were found in many individuals. In an earlier analysis of 587 of the donors, most TCR beta V segments appeared in productive rearrangements about 87% or about 30% of the time, broadly matching IMGT annotations. Compared with equally common non-associated chains, HLA-associated TCR beta chains in a later analysis were more clonally expanded and had lower generation probabilities. Linkage disequilibrium might explain the correlated functional status among segregating V segments, but an unknown experimental factor could not be excluded. Because counts were too low, about 18 rarely observed V segments, including chromosome 9 orphons, were excluded from the earlier analysis of 500 to 700 of the donors. HLA typing was unavailable for some donors at each locus, so association tests used only the typed subset. In a later analysis, the rate of TCR association differed among HLA loci, with DRB1 alleles having the most associated TCRs and HLA-C alleles having the fewest. The only immune exposure information available for the cohort was CMV serostatus. A total of fewer than 200 TCR beta chains were listed by the study as associated with cytomegalovirus. Most CMV-associated TCR beta chains appeared to be HLA-restricted in a later analysis, and the HLA associations seemed to be driven largely by CMV exposure. Some IMGT-functional V segments, including TRBV6-2 and TRBV6-3, could not be distinguished by the 87-base-pair reads and were therefore excluded. Compared with the roughly 700-donor mean, donors in an Asian-associated ancestry cluster had fewer N-insertions in productive TCRs, according to a later genetic analysis.

In total, more than 500 healthy bone marrow donors made up the cohort. Cohort members were all nominally healthy when sampled, although unrecorded immune exposures were likely present. The donor was CMV seropositive and was included in the group of 250 to 300 seropositive cohort members. Every donor gave a peripheral blood sample, and the peripheral blood mononuclear cells from that sample were used for TCR beta sequencing. The Qiagen DNeasy Blood Extraction Kit was used to extract genomic DNA from the blood cell samples. Of note for this clone: What this receptor recognizes is not known. Within one base of it there is no much larger clone, and no base qualities were kept.

The CDR3 goes from the cysteine to the phenylalanine over 14 residues. CDR3 DNA is the only sequence kept; it has 42 bases, read in frame from the first base. In the germline V gene, CDR1 corresponds to WSHSY and CDR2 to SAAADI. Between the V and J ends, shortened by 2 bases and 7 bases respectively, the junction contains 14 bases. Library preparation was by the immunoSEQ multiplex PCR assay. The multiplex PCR relied on a mix of 60 forward primers for TCR Vbeta segments and 13 reverse primers for TCR Jbeta segments. The CDR3 region of rearranged TCR beta genes was amplified from genomic DNA with a multiplex PCR assay. Amplified TCR beta libraries were sequenced as 87-base-pair reads on the Illumina HiSeq System. In the authors' own workflow: Across the 500 to 700 repertoires, a later analysis counted tens of millions of unique TCR beta chains, around 10 million of which were shared by at least two donors. Raw reads were error-corrected and collapsed into unique sequences with a nearest-neighbor algorithm that merged closely related sequences to remove PCR and sequencing errors. To assign V, D and J gene segments, CDR3 sequences were aligned to IMGT reference sequences. For a sequence to be retained, a match of at least six nucleotides to both a V gene segment and a J gene segment was required. Rearrangements were classified as productive when the CDR3 lacked stop codons and remained in frame with V and J, and all other rearrangements were classified as non-productive. CDR3 was defined by IMGT convention, running from the second conserved V-encoded cysteine to the conserved J-encoded phenylalanine. In an earlier analysis of 587 of the donors, sequences lacking an unambiguous match to a single V gene segment were excluded. An earlier analysis of 500 to 600 of the donors classified V segments as functional when productive rearrangements were above 56.7% and as segregating when the standard deviation between donors was above 5%. A statistical classification framework was developed to diagnose cytomegalovirus status using the catalog of TCR beta chain sequences. V and J gene assignment, in a later analysis, came from comparing TCR nucleotide sequences with IMGT/GENE-DB human TR gene sequences. In a later analysis, CDR3 sequences and most-parsimonious VDJ recombination scenarios were assigned using the TCRdist pipeline. In a later analysis, each TCR beta chain was defined by its CDR3 amino acid sequence together with its V-gene family, and reads without a unique V-gene family were excluded. To address suspected cross-contamination and a sequencing artifact, a later analysis removed a few hundred highly shared, low-generation-probability nucleotide sequences. For each public chain, a later analysis derived a clonal expansion index from normalized ranks of inferred template counts within each repertoire. Generation probabilities in a later analysis came from a VDJ recombination model fitted to out-of-frame rearrangements, and those results were checked against IGoR. In a later analysis, hypergeometric tests were used to score TCR-TCR, TCR-HLA and TCR-CMV co-occurrence, with a repertoire-size bias correction applied to TCR pairs. In a later analysis, false discovery rates were estimated by permuting HLA or CMV assignments 20 times. In a later analysis, co-occurring TCRs were grouped using DBSCAN, with TCRdist sequence similarity added in when clustering inside HLA-allele-positive subsets. For co-occurrence clustering, repertoires with fewer than 30,000 or more than 120,000 public chains were excluded, along with roughly 5 repertoires with anomalous nucleotide sharing. TCRdb carries this immuneACCESS record with in-frame sequences only. Its versions omit some clonotypes, under half of them owing to an unresolved V gene in the studies checked, with the rest unexplained. V and J calls and clone size are as listed in that table; D and trimming were resolved from the DNA. In all, the sample holds 150,000 to 200,000 clones, and around 80% of those were seen once. The ten largest make up 1.5% to 2% of the sample.

The rearrangement combines TRBV10-2 with TRBJ1-2; the D segment cannot be called with confidence. The sample consisted of PBMCs. This TCR was recovered from a man aged 35-49 years in good health and CMV-seropositive. The CDR3 protein is CASSEIGGRSGYTF. The DNA is as follows: TGCGCCAGCAGTGAGATCGGCGGAAGGAGTGGCTACACCTTC.